Listed below are T cell receptor beta chains from one sample, sequenced in a study of blood T cells in healthy people across ages. TCRdb used MiXCR to reprocess the 5' RACE reads, holding one entry per CDR3 protein. The sample holds around 1,500,000 distinct CDR3 sequences, approximately 38% seen once. The sequencing input was blood. The receptors derive from a woman aged 18-29 years in good health. Each CDR3 is given with its conserved first and last residue. D genes are given only for firm matches. Where a row states a size, it is once, few, many or the class of an expanded clone; other rows omit it.

D: TRBD2; V: TRBV11-2; size: few; J: TRBJ2-1; DNA: TGTGCCAGCAGCTTAACCCCTAGCGGGAGTGGTGAGCAGTTCTTC; CDR3: CASSLTPSGSGEQFF
D: TRBD2; V: TRBV4-2; size: NA; J: TRBJ2-7; DNA: TGTGCCAGCAGCCAAGATGAAACGGGAGGAGCGGGCGAGCAGTACTTC; CDR3: CASSQDETGGAGEQYF
D: TRBD1; V: TRBV29-1; size: NA; J: TRBJ2-7; DNA: TGCAGCGTTGGGGGGGGGACAGGGAGCTACGAGCAGTACTTC; CDR3: CSVGGGTGSYEQYF
D: NA; V: TRBV7-2; size: many; J: TRBJ2-1; DNA: TGTGCCAGCAGCCTGCAGTCCAATGAGCAGTTCTTC; CDR3: CASSLQSNEQFF
D: NA; V: TRBV9; size: NA; J: TRBJ2-1; DNA: TGTGCCAGCAGCGTAACCCATCAAAGCTCCTACAATGAGCAGTTCTTC; CDR3: CASSVTHQSSYNEQFF
D: TRBD2; V: TRBV3-1; size: NA; J: TRBJ2-3; DNA: TGTGCCAGCAGCCAACATAGCGGGTACGCAGATACGCAGTATTTT; CDR3: CASSQHSGYADTQYF
D: NA; V: TRBV7-3; size: NA; J: TRBJ2-3; DNA: TGTGCCAGCAGCGTAGAGGCGACAGATACGCAGTATTTT; CDR3: CASSVEATDTQYF
D: NA; V: TRBV2; size: NA; J: TRBJ2-5; DNA: TGTGCCAGCAGTGCGGGACCCACCGGGGAGACCCAGTACTTC; CDR3: CASSAGPTGETQYF
D: TRBD2; V: TRBV10-3; size: few; J: TRBJ2-7; DNA: TGTGCCGTCATTCTAGCGGGGGAGATCTACGAGCAGTACTTC; CDR3: CAVILAGEIYEQYF
D: NA; V: TRBV14; size: NA; J: TRBJ1-6; DNA: TGTGCCGGCAGCCAGGACAGTAATTCACCCCTCCACTTT; CDR3: CAGSQDSNSPLHF
D: NA; V: TRBV10-3; size: few; J: TRBJ2-1; DNA: TGTGCCATAGGGGGAAATGAGCAGTTCTTC; CDR3: CAIGGNEQFF
D: NA; V: TRBV12-3/TRBV12-4; size: NA; J: TRBJ2-5; DNA: TGTGCCAGCAGCTCAGGGATCGGTGAGCAGTACTTC; CDR3: CASSSGIGEQYF
D: NA; V: TRBV28; size: few; J: TRBJ2-7; DNA: TGTGCCAGCAACCACGGGCGCGACTACGAGCAGTACTTC; CDR3: CASNHGRDYEQYF
D: NA; V: TRBV25-1; size: NA; J: TRBJ1-2; DNA: TGTGCCAGCACTGCGGCGCAGGAGGAGGGCTACACCTTC; CDR3: CASTAAQEEGYTF
D: TRBD1; V: TRBV20-1; size: few; J: TRBJ1-6; DNA: TGCAGTGCTCCCACCGGGACAGGGGTGACACCCCTCCACTTT; CDR3: CSAPTGTGVTPLHF
D: NA; V: TRBV10-3; size: NA; J: TRBJ2-3; DNA: TGTGCCATCAGTGGCGCGGGGACAGATGCGCAGTATTTT; CDR3: CAISGAGTDAQYF
D: NA; V: TRBV9; size: NA; J: TRBJ2-7; DNA: TGTGCCAGCAGCGTAGGGGCACGGTTGATGTCCTACGAGCAGTACTTC; CDR3: CASSVGARLMSYEQYF
D: NA; V: TRBV7-9; size: many; J: TRBJ2-1; DNA: TGCGCCAGCAGCCCGCCCCGAGACAATGAGCAGTTCTTC; CDR3: CASSPPRDNEQFF
D: TRBD1; V: TRBV10-2; size: few; J: TRBJ2-7; DNA: TGCGCCAGCATCCGGGGACAGGGCCCCTACGAGCAGTACTTC; CDR3: CASIRGQGPYEQYF
D: TRBD2; V: TRBV12-3/TRBV12-4; size: few; J: TRBJ2-7; DNA: TGTGCCAGCAGTTTAGGGGGGGGAGGAGGTTACGAGCAGTACTTC; CDR3: CASSLGGGGGYEQYF
D: NA; V: TRBV7-2; size: NA; J: TRBJ2-7; DNA: TGTGCCAGCAGCTTAGTAGGGAGGGGGGCCTACGAGCAGTACTTC; CDR3: CASSLVGRGAYEQYF
D: NA; V: TRBV9; size: NA; J: TRBJ1-1; DNA: TGTGCCAGCAGCGTAGCTGAAAGGGCCCCGCCGCCGACTGAAGCTTTCTTT; CDR3: CASSVAERAPPPTEAFF
D: NA; V: TRBV12-3/TRBV12-4; size: NA; J: TRBJ1-4; DNA: TGTGCCAGCAAACCGGGACGGAATAATGAAAAACTGTTTTTT; CDR3: CASKPGRNNEKLFF
D: NA; V: TRBV6-6; size: few; J: TRBJ2-7; DNA: TGTGCCAGCAGTGGGGGCGATGGGACCGCCTACGAGCAGTACTTC; CDR3: CASSGGDGTAYEQYF
D: TRBD1; V: TRBV3-1; size: few; J: TRBJ2-7; DNA: TGTGCCAGCAGCCAAGTTGTAACAGGGGGCGAGCAGTACTTC; CDR3: CASSQVVTGGEQYF
D: NA; V: TRBV4-2; size: NA; J: TRBJ2-7; DNA: TGTGCCAGCAGCCAAGAAGATGGAGCCTACGAGCAGTACTTC; CDR3: CASSQEDGAYEQYF
D: TRBD2; V: TRBV7-3; size: NA; J: TRBJ2-3; DNA: TGTGCCAGCAGCTTAACTCCTCTAGCGGGGGTGGCTACGCAGTATTTT; CDR3: CASSLTPLAGVATQYF
D: TRBD1; V: TRBV4-1; size: NA; J: TRBJ2-1; DNA: TGCGCCAGCAGCCAACCCACGGGGGACAGGGCGAATGAGCAGTTCTTC; CDR3: CASSQPTGDRANEQFF
D: TRBD2; V: TRBV12-3/TRBV12-4; size: NA; J: TRBJ2-3; DNA: TGTGCCAGCAGTTTAGGGCTAGCGGGGGGCCTAAATGTCGCTAGCACAGATACGCAGTATTTT; CDR3: CASSLGLAGGLNVASTDTQYF
D: NA; V: TRBV12-3/TRBV12-4; size: NA; J: TRBJ2-2; DNA: TGTGCCAGCACCCCCAAACGGGGCCCGAACACCGGGGAGCTGTTTTTT; CDR3: CASTPKRGPNTGELFF
D: NA; V: TRBV29-1; size: NA; J: TRBJ2-5; DNA: TGCAGCGTCCGGGACCACCAAGAGACCCAGTACTTC; CDR3: CSVRDHQETQYF
D: NA; V: TRBV6-6; size: few; J: TRBJ2-7; DNA: TGTGCCAGCAGTTACCAGGAACGTCTGGGCTACGAGCAGTACTTC; CDR3: CASSYQERLGYEQYF
D: NA; V: TRBV5-1; size: NA; J: TRBJ2-1; DNA: TGCGCCAGCAACACAGATGGGGGGGCGTCCTACAATGAGCAGTTCTTC; CDR3: CASNTDGGASYNEQFF
D: NA; V: TRBV27; size: NA; J: TRBJ1-5; DNA: TGTGCCAGCAGTCCCCAAAACAGGGTGCAGGAGCCCCAGCATTTT; CDR3: CASSPQNRVQEPQHF
D: NA; V: TRBV7-9; size: many; J: TRBJ2-1; DNA: TGTGCCAGCAGCTTAGTTCTAGCCGGGGTGAATGAGCAGTTCTTC; CDR3: CASSLVLAGVNEQFF
D: NA; V: TRBV4-1; size: NA; J: TRBJ2-1; DNA: TGCGCCAGCAGTCAAGAATGGCGGAGTACGGGGGAGCAGTTCTTC; CDR3: CASSQEWRSTGEQFF
D: NA; V: TRBV21-1; size: NA; J: TRBJ2-5; DNA: TGTGCCAGCAGCAAATGGCCAGCGGGACCCAAGGAGGAGACCCAGTACTTC; CDR3: CASSKWPAGPKEETQYF
D: NA; V: TRBV29-1; size: NA; J: TRBJ1-2; DNA: TGCAGCGTTGGCACAGGCTATGGCTACACCTTC; CDR3: CSVGTGYGYTF
D: TRBD2; V: TRBV6-5; size: NA; J: TRBJ2-5; DNA: TGTGCCAGCAGTCCGCATCCACTAGCGGCACAAGAGACCCAGTACTTC; CDR3: CASSPHPLAAQETQYF
D: NA; V: TRBV7-6; size: NA; J: TRBJ2-1; DNA: TGTGCCAGCAGCCTCCACGAGACAGAGGAGCAGTTCTTC; CDR3: CASSLHETEEQFF
D: NA; V: TRBV6-1; size: NA; J: TRBJ1-2; DNA: TGTGCCAGCAGTACAACCGGTCGCTACACCTTC; CDR3: CASSTTGRYTF
D: NA; V: TRBV4-2; size: NA; J: TRBJ2-2; DNA: TGTGCCAGCAGCCAAGAGAAGCTATCCACCGGGGAGCTGTTTTTT; CDR3: CASSQEKLSTGELFF
D: NA; V: TRBV5-5; size: few; J: TRBJ1-2; DNA: TGTGCCAGCAGCTCGGGACTGATTGACTATGGCTACACCTTC; CDR3: CASSSGLIDYGYTF
D: TRBD1; V: TRBV10-3; size: NA; J: TRBJ1-2; DNA: TGTGCCATCAGTGAGACCAAGGACAGGGAAGGCGGCTATGGCTACACCTTC; CDR3: CAISETKDREGGYGYTF
D: NA; V: TRBV27; size: NA; J: TRBJ1-4; DNA: TGTGCCAGCAGGACCGCAGGGCCTAATGAAAAACTGTTTTTT; CDR3: CASRTAGPNEKLFF
D: NA; V: TRBV5-6; size: NA; J: TRBJ2-7; DNA: TGTGCCAGCAGCTTGCCAGGGGCCCTCTCCTACGAGCAGTACTTC; CDR3: CASSLPGALSYEQYF
D: NA; V: TRBV12-3/TRBV12-4; size: NA; J: TRBJ2-2; DNA: TGTGCCAGCAGCGGCCGCACCGGGAAGAGGATAATCGGAGGGGAGCTGTTTTTT; CDR3: CASSGRTGKRIIGGELFF
D: NA; V: TRBV5-1; size: NA; J: TRBJ1-4; DNA: TGCGCCAGCCGCCGACTGACCGGTGAGGAAAAACTGTTTTTT; CDR3: CASRRLTGEEKLFF
D: NA; V: TRBV3-1; size: few; J: TRBJ2-3; DNA: TGTGCCAGCAGCCCCCTAAAGTGGGAACTAGCCCGCACAGATACGCAGTATTTT; CDR3: CASSPLKWELARTDTQYF
D: TRBD2; V: TRBV29-1; size: NA; J: TRBJ2-1; DNA: TGCAGCGTTGCTGGGGAGCGGGAGTACAATGAGCAGTTCTTC; CDR3: CSVAGEREYNEQFF
D: NA; V: TRBV6-5; size: NA; J: TRBJ2-7; DNA: TGTGCCAGCAGTTCGTCAAATTACAGGATAGATTCCTACGAGCAGTACTTC; CDR3: CASSSSNYRIDSYEQYF
D: NA; V: TRBV19; size: NA; J: TRBJ2-1; DNA: TGTGCCAGTAGCGCCGACGGGACAACCTACAATGAGCAGTTCTTC; CDR3: CASSADGTTYNEQFF
D: NA; V: TRBV20-1; size: once; J: TRBJ1-4; DNA: TGCAGTGCTAGAGATTCGGCCAGACTGTTTTTT; CDR3: CSARDSARLFF
D: NA; V: TRBV25-1; size: NA; J: TRBJ2-3; DNA: TGTGCCAGCAGTGTTGAAATCGGAGGGTTTTCGGATACGCAGTATTTT; CDR3: CASSVEIGGFSDTQYF
D: NA; V: TRBV21-1; size: few; J: TRBJ2-1; DNA: TGTGCCAGCAGCATCCTAGCGGGAGTGTTGGCCTACAATGAGCAGTTCTTC; CDR3: CASSILAGVLAYNEQFF